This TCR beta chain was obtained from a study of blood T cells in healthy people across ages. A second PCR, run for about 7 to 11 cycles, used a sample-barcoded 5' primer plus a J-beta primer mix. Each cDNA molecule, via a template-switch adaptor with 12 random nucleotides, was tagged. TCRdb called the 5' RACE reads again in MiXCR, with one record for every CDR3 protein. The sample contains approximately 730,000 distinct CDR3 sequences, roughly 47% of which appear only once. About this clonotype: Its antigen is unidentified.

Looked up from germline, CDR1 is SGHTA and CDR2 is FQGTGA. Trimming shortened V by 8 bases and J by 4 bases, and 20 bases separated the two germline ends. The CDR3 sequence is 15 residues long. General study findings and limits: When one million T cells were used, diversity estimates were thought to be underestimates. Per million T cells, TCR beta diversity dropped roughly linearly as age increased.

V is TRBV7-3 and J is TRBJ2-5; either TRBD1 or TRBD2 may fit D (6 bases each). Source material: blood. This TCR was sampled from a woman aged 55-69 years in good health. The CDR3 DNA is TGTGCCAGCTCGGAGGGGGGCTTGACAATAGAGACCCAGTACTTC. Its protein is CASSEGGLTIETQYF.